The following is a T cell receptor beta chain sequence with its context. Its antigen remains undetermined. No clone much larger than this one lies a single base away; base qualities are absent. A case-control design nested within a healthcare worker cohort in London, UK, was used, with weekly nasopharyngeal swab PCR tests and blood sampling performed. Healthcare workers were recruited between 23 and 31 March 2020, during the week of the UK lockdown, and were followed weekly for up to roughly 15 weeks. This sample is part of a study of early T cells in non-severe SARS-CoV-2 infection (dated by TCRdb to 2020 to 2022). Regarding the research as a whole: Bulk RNA from unsorted whole blood was used for TCR sequencing, so alpha and beta chains could not be paired. Results the study describes overall, beyond this receptor: Matching against VDJdb was skewed toward anti-spike CD8 responses, likely underestimated virus-specific expansions, and missed private and CD4 specificities.

Libraries were made using 5' RACE. The sample was run on a NextSeq 500. To correct for sequencing error and PCR bias, the TCR library protocol tagged individual cDNA molecules with unique molecular identifiers. TCR alpha and beta chains were both sequenced, and the abundances of alpha and beta sequences in each sample were closely correlated with each other. In the authors' own workflow: Decombinator V4 was used to annotate TCR sequences for V gene, J gene and CDR3. TCRs were defined as expanded if a significant change between any two time points was detected under a Poisson model with p below 0.0001. TCR abundances were normalised to the total number of TCRs sequenced in each sample and reported as counts per million. MAIT TCRs were defined by TRAV1-2 paired with TRAJ12, TRAJ20 or TRAJ33, and iNKT TCRs by TRAV10 paired with TRAJ18. VDJdb, accessed on 1 November 2021, was searched for TCRs annotated for CMV, EBV and SARS-CoV-2, and TCRs annotated for more than one antigen were excluded. The public reads were run again by TCRdb, first through fastp at Q25 and then through MiXCR, and only productive beta chains were kept. Merged by CDR3 protein, the rows form single entries marked with the most common genes and DNA. In this record, the V and J calls reflect TCRdb's handling and not the investigators' own analysis. The sample table shows about 100,000 distinct CDR3 sequences, and approximately 13% are seen once. The ten largest clones capture 2% to 2.5% of the sample.

The CDR3 numbers 14 residues from cysteine through phenylalanine. Only the CDR3 portion is preserved as DNA: 42 bases, with reading frame beginning at the first base. According to the germline V gene, CDR1 reads MDHEN and CDR2 reads SYDVKM. For this chain, trimming is 10 bases at the V end and 6 bases at the J end, and the number of junction bases without a gene match is 11. This receptor was taken from an adult who was a healthcare worker with PCR-confirmed SARS-CoV-2 infection or an uninfected control (not recorded which). This sequence uses TRBV28 and TRBJ2-2, with 7 central nucleotides matching TRBD2. Sequences were obtained from whole blood. The CDR3 amino acid sequence is: CATSFYSGPGELFF. The DNA is TGTGCCACCTCCTTTTATAGCGGGCCCGGGGAGCTGTTTTTT. The full variable domain, with segments outside the CDR3 supplied by the reference TRBV28 and TRBJ2-2 proteins, appears as DVKVTQSSRYLVKRTGEKVFLECVQDMDHENMFWYRQDPGLGLRLIYFSYDVKMKEKGDIPEGYSVSREKKERFSLILESASTNQTSMYLCATSFYSGPGELFFGEGSRLTVL.